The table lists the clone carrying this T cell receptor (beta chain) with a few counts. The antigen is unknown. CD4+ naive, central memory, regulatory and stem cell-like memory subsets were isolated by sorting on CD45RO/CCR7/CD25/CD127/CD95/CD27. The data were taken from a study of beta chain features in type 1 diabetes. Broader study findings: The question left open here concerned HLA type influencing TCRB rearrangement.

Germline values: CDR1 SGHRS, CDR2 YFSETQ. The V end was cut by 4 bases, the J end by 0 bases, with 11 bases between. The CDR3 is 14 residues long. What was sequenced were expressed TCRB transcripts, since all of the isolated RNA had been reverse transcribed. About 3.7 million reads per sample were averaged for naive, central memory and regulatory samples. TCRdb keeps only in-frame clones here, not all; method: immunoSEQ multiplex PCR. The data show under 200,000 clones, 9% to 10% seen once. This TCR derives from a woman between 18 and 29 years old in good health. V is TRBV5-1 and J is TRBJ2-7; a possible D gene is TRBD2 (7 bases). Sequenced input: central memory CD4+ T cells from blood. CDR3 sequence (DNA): TGCGCCAGCAGCCGGGGGGACACCTCCTACGAGCAGTACTTC. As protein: CASSRGDTSYEQYF.